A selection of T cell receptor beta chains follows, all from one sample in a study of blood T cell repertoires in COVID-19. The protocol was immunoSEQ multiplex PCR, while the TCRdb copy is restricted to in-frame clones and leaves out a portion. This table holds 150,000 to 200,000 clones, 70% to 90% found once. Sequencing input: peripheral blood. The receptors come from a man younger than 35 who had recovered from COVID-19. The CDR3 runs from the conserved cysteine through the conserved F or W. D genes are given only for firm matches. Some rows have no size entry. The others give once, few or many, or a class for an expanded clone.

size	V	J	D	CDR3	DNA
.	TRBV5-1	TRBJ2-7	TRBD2	CASSLGLAANYEQYF	TGCGCCAGCAGCTTGGGACTAGCAGCTAATTACGAGCAGTACTTC
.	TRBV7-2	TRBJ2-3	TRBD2	CASSAGTTTDTQYF	TGTGCCAGCAGCGCAGGGACTACCACAGATACGCAGTATTTT
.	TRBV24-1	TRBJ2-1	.	CATSDSDFYNEQFF	TGTGCCACCAGTGATTCGGACTTCTACAATGAGCAGTTCTTC
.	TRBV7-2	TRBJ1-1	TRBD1	CASSLSRQGTEAFF	TGTGCCAGCAGCTTATCCCGACAGGGGACTGAAGCTTTCTTT
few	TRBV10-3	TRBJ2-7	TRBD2	CAISERPFTSEGYEQYF	TGTGCCATCAGTGAGAGGCCCTTTACTAGCGAGGGCTACGAGCAGTACTTC
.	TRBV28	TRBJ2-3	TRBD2	CASSSYTSGGPLRYTQYF	TGTGCCAGCAGCTCCTACACCTCGGGAGGGCCCTTGAGGTATACGCAGTATTTT
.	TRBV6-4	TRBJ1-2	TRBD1	CASSGGQGYGYTF	TGTGCCAGCAGTGGGGGACAGGGCTATGGCTACACCTTC
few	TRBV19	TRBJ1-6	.	CASTGRYYNSPLHF	TGTGCCAGTACTGGTCGGTACTATAATTCACCCCTCCACTTT
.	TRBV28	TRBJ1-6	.	CASPQLDYNSPLHF	TGTGCCAGCCCGCAGCTAGATTATAATTCACCCCTCCACTTT
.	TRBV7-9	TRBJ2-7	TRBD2	CASSYARTSGRDEQYF	TGTGCCAGCAGCTACGCCCGGACTAGCGGGAGAGACGAGCAGTACTTC
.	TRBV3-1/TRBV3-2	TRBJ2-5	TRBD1	CASSLTLNTGALQETQYF	TGTGCCAGCAGCCTCACCCTCAATACAGGGGCCCTCCAAGAGACCCAGTACTTC
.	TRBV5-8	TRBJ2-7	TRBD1	CASSLGTGDSYEQYF	TGTGCCAGCAGCTTAGGGACAGGTGATTCCTACGAGCAGTACTTC
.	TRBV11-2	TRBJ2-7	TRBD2	CASTVTLAGAYEQYF	TGTGCCAGCACAGTCACGCTAGCGGGGGCCTACGAGCAGTACTTC
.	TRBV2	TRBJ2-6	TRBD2	CASSEVGTTGANVLTF	TGTGCCAGCAGTGAAGTGGGGACTACTGGGGCCAACGTCCTGACTTTC
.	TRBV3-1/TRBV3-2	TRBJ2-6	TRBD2	CASSQGLPGLGSGANVLTF	TGTGCCAGCAGCCAAGGCCTCCCGGGACTAGGCTCTGGGGCCAACGTCCTGACTTTC
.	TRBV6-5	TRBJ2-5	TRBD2	CASSYTGGAAETQYF	TGTGCCAGCAGTTACACGGGGGGGGCGGCGGAGACCCAGTACTTC
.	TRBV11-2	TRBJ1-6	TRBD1	CASNNRDRGRRNSPLHF	TGTGCCAGCAACAACAGGGACAGGGGGAGGAGGAATTCACCCCTCCACTTT
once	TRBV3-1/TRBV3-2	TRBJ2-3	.	CASSLNPLLADTQYF	TGTGCCAGCAGCCTTAACCCTCTACTGGCAGATACGCAGTATTTT
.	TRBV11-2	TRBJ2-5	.	CASSSGESQYF	TGTGCCAGCAGCTCAGGGGAGTCCCAGTACTTC
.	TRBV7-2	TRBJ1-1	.	CASSSTPMNTEAFF	TGTGCCAGCAGCTCGACACCCATGAACACTGAAGCTTTCTTT
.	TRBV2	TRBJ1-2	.	CASSEELSGSNYGYTF	TGTGCCAGCAGTGAAGAGTTGTCAGGGTCCAACTATGGCTACACCTTC
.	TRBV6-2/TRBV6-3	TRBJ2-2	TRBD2	CASSIARAGRVGELFF	TGTGCCAGCAGCATCGCCCGAGCGGGACGGGTCGGGGAGCTGTTTTTT
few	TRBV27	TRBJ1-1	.	CASSSRQASPEAFF	TGTGCCAGCAGTTCCCGACAGGCCTCCCCTGAAGCTTTCTTT
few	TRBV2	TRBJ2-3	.	CASVLRAGTSTDTQYF	TGTGCCAGCGTCCTACGGGCGGGGACTAGCACAGATACGCAGTATTTT
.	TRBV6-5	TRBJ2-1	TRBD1	CASSYSWTGDNEQFF	TGTGCCAGCAGTTACTCTTGGACAGGGGACAATGAGCAGTTCTTC
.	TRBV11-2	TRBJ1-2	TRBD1	CASRGDSSNYGYTF	TGTGCCAGCAGGGGGGACAGCTCCAACTATGGCTACACCTTC
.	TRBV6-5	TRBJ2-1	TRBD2	CASRFYSGAYNEQFF	TGTGCCAGCAGGTTTTATAGCGGGGCATACAATGAGCAGTTCTTC
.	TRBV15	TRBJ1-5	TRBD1	CATSIDRGGQPQHF	TGTGCCACCAGCATCGACAGGGGAGGACAGCCCCAGCATTTT
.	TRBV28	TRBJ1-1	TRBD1	CASSSPGTGYTEAFF	TGTGCCAGCAGTTCGCCCGGGACAGGGTACACTGAAGCTTTCTTT
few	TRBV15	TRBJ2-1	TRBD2	CATSESGRAADEQFF	TGTGCCACCAGCGAAAGCGGGAGGGCCGCCGATGAGCAGTTCTTC
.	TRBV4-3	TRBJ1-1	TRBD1	CASSPEYGDSNMNTEAFF	TGCGCCAGCAGCCCAGAATACGGGGACAGCAACATGAACACTGAAGCTTTCTTT
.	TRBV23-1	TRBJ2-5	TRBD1	CASSRRTGDETQYF	TGCGCCAGCAGTAGGCGGACAGGGGACGAGACCCAGTACTTC
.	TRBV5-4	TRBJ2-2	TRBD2	CASSPGLALTGELFF	TGTGCCAGCAGCCCGGGACTAGCGTTGACCGGGGAGCTGTTTTTT
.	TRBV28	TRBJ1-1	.	CASGPYEAFF	TGTGCCAGCGGCCCGTATGAAGCTTTCTTT
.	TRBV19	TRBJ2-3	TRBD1	CASSLDYRGATDTQYF	TGTGCCAGTAGCCTCGACTACAGGGGAGCCACAGATACGCAGTATTTT
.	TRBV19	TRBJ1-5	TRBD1	CASRTGGKGNQPQHF	TGTGCCAGTAGGACAGGGGGTAAAGGGAATCAGCCCCAGCATTTT
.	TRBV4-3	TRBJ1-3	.	CASSQVFSGGLGGNTIYF	TGCGCCAGCAGCCAAGTGTTTTCGGGGGGGCTAGGTGGAAACACCATATATTTT
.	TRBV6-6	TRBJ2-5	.	CASSSPRKETQYF	TGTGCCAGCAGTTCCCCCAGAAAAGAGACCCAGTACTTC
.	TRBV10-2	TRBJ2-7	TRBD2	CASSETGLAGGVQYF	TGCGCCAGCAGTGAAACGGGACTAGCGGGAGGCGTGCAGTACTTC
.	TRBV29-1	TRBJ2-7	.	CSVEIPGGYEQYF	TGCAGCGTTGAAATCCCCGGGGGCTACGAGCAGTACTTC